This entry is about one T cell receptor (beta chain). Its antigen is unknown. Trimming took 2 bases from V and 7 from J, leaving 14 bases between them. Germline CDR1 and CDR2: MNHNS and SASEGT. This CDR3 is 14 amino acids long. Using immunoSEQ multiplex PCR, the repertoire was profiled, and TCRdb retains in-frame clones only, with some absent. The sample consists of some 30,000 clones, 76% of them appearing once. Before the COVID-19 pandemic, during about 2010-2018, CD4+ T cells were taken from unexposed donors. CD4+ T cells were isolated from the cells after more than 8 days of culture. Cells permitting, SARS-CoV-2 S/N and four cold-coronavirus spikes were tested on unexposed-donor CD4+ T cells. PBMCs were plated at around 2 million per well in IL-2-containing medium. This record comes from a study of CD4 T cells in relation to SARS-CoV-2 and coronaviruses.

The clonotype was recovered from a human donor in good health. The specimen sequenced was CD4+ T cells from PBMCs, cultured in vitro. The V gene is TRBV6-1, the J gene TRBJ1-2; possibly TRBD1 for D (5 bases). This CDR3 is CASSERGLGGGYTF. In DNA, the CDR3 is TGTGCCAGCAGTGAACGGGGACTCGGAGGTGGCTACACCTTC.